The 5 T cell receptor beta chains listed next were all sequenced from one sample in a study of siplizumab effects on memory and regulatory T cells. Libraries were prepared by immunoSEQ multiplex PCR; TCRdb keeps only in-frame clonotypes and omits some of them. The sample yields about 91,000 clones, approximately 94% seen once. Source material: CD8+ T cells sorted from blood. These receptors originate from a human donor in good health.

This clone is a singleton in its sample. The junction departs from the called germline gene at one end, perhaps through a read error. V usage is TRBV7-7 and J usage is TRBJ2-7; TRBD1 matches at 11 bases. CDR1 and CDR2 from the germline V gene are SSHAT and FNYEAQ (reference sequence). The CDR3 is 14 residues long. CDR3 coding DNA: TGTGCTAGCAGCTTCCGGGACAGGGGGTACGAGCAGTACTTC. Translating it yields CASSFRDRGYEQYF.

This rearrangement joins TRBV5-6 to TRBJ2-1, with 9 positions matching TRBD1. The CDR3 is 14 residues long. The J segment lost 4 bases and the V segment lost 3 bases, leaving 2 bases of the junction unmatched. Germline V gene data show CDR1 as SGHDT and CDR2 as YYEEEE. This CDR3 reads CASSYGQGYNEQFF. In DNA form, the CDR3 reads TGTGCCAGCAGCTATGGACAGGGGTACAATGAGCAGTTCTTC.

On this clone itself: At the DNA level, this CDR3 is encoded by other sequences in the same sample as well. The gene calls are TRBV5-6 and TRBJ2-7; 8 bases agree with TRBD1. The ends lost 4 bases at V and 2 bases at J; junction bases unmatched: 5. Germline CDR1 is SGHDT and CDR2 is YYEEEE. The CDR3 has 14 residues. Here the CDR3 DNA reads TGTGCCAGCAGCCCTGGACAGGGTGCCTACGAGCAGTACTTC. This encodes CASSPGQGAYEQYF. The variable domain in full, with the rest retrieved from reference TRBV5-6 and TRBJ2-7, is DAGVTQSPTHLIKTRGQQVTLRCSPKSGHDTVSWYQQALGQGPQFIFQYYEEEERQRGNFPDRFSGHQFPNYSSELNVNALLLGDSALYLCASSPGQGAYEQYFGPGTRLTVT.

The rearrangement joins TRBV2 to TRBJ2-7; TRBD1 might be the D (6 bases). The CDR3 totals 13 residues. Deletions cut 3 bases from V and 3 bases from J, with 9 bases between. Germline V gene sequence: CDR1 SNHLY, CDR2 FYNNEI. This CDR3 reads CASSETDSYEQYF. CDR3 coding DNA: TGTGCCAGCAGTGAGACGGACAGCTACGAGCAGTACTTC.

This clone was counted only a few times. J is TRBJ1-1 and V is TRBV18; the D is unclear. The V gene's germline CDR1 is KGHSH and CDR2 LQKENI. Trimming stripped 3 bases from V and 0 bases from J, with 11 bases between. CDR3 length equals 15 residues. The CDR3 region has the DNA TGTGCCAGCTCACCTTTGGACGGAATGAACACTGAAGCTTTCTTT. It translates to CASSPLDGMNTEAFF.